The clone carrying this T cell receptor (beta chain) was found many times. Its antigen is undetermined. Unique molecular identifiers were attached to individual cDNA molecules during library preparation. Per the original methods: TCR counts had a median of 95,638 per sample and spanned about 23,224 to 690,600. MiXCR, run by TCRdb on the RACE reads, gives a single entry per CDR3 protein. TCRdb assigned the V and J calls; the authors' analysis was not used. The data contain 60,000 to 90,000 distinct CDR3 sequences, approximately 8.1% of them singletons. Stated time point: healthy volunteer bleed at 6 weeks. The authors' total RNA extraction used unfractionated whole blood. This sample is part of a study of human T cells and chemical hapten exposure. Study context: Small volume differences among pooled libraries mainly caused per-sample TCR yield variation.

Study-wide findings and caveats: TCRs exceeding a frequency of 1 in 1000 stayed unchanged under DPC sensitization.

The CDR3 has 14 amino acids. The ends were cut back, 4 bases at V and 1 base at J, with 11 bases in the middle. Per the germline V gene, CDR1 is SGHRS and CDR2 is YFSETQ. This receptor was obtained from a female donor in good health. Some clones in this sample may be carry-over from other donors' samples. Sequencing used whole blood. The chain is built from TRBV5-1 and TRBJ1-1; D gene unclear. The CDR3 region has the DNA TGCGCCAGCAGCAAAGACTCCACGAACACTGAAGCTTTCTTT. The encoded protein is CASSKDSTNTEAFF.